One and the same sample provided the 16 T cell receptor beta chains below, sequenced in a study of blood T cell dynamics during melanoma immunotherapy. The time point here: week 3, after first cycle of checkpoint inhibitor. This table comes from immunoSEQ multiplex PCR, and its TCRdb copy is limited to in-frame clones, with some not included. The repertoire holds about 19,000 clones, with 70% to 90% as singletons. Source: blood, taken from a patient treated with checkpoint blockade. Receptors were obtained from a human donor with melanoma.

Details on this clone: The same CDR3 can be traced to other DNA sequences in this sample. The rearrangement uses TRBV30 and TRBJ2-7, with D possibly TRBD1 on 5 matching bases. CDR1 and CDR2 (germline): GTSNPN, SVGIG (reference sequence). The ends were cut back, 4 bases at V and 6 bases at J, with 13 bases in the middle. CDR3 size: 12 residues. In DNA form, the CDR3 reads TGTGCCTGGAAGGGGAACGGTGCCGAGCAGTACTTC. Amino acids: CAWKGNGAEQYF.

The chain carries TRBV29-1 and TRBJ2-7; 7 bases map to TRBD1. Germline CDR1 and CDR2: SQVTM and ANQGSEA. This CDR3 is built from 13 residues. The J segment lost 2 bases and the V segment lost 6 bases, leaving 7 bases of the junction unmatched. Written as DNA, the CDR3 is TGCAGCGTCGCCGGGGACAGCCCCTACGAGCAGTACTTC. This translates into CSVAGDSPYEQYF.

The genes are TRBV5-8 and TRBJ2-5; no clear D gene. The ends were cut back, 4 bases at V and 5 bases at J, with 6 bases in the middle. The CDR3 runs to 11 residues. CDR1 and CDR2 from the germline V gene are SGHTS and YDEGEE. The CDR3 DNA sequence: TGTGCCAGCAGCGCCGTTGAGACCCAGTACTTC. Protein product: CASSAVETQYF.

The CDR3: CASSQEWGRGSSYEQYF. The CDR3 DNA reads as TGCGCCAGCAGCCAAGAGTGGGGGCGGGGTAGCTCCTACGAGCAGTACTTC. J is TRBJ2-5 and V is TRBV4-3, with D perhaps matching TRBD1 or TRBD2 (6 bases each). The J call may be mistaken, given a closer DNA end match to TRBJ2-7. CDR3 size: 17 residues. CDR1 and CDR2 (germline): LGHNA, YSLEER.

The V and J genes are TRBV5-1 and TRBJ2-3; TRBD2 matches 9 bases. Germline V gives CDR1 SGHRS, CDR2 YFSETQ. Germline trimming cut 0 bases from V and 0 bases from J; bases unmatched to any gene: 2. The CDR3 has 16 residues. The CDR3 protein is CASSLGGRASTDTQYF. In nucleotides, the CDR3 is TGCGCCAGCAGCTTGGGCGGGAGGGCCAGCACAGATACGCAGTATTTT.

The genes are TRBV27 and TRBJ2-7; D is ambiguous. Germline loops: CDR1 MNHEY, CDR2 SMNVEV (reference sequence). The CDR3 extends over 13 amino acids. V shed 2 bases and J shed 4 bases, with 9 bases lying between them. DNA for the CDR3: TGTGCCAGCAGTTTACGACCCTTATACGAGCAGTACTTC. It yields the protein CASSLRPLYEQYF.

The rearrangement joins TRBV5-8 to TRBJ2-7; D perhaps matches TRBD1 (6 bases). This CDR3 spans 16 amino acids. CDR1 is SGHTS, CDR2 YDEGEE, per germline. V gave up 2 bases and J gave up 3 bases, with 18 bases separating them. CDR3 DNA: TGTGCCAGCAGCTTCCGGGACACCAAGGCTCGCTACGAGCAGTACTTC. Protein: CASSFRDTKARYEQYF.

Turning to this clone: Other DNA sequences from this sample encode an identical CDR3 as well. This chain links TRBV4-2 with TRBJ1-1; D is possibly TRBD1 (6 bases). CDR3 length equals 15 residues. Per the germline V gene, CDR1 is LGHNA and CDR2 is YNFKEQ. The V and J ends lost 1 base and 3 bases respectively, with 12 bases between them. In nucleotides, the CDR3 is TGTGCCAGCAGCCAAGGGGGGGCCGGGGACACTGAAGCTTTCTTT. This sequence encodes CASSQGGAGDTEAFF.

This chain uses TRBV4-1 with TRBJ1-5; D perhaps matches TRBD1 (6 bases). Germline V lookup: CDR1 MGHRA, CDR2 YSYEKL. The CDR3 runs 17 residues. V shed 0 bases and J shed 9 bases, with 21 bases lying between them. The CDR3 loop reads CASSQESGAGGRWPQHF. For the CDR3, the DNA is TGCGCCAGCAGCCAAGAAAGCGGGGCGGGGGGCCGTTGGCCCCAGCATTTT.

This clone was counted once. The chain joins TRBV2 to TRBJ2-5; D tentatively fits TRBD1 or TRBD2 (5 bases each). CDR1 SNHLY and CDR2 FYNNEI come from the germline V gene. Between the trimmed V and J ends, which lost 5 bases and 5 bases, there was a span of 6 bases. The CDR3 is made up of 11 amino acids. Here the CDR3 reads CASSWGETQYF. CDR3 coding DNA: TGTGCCAGCAGTTGGGGGGAGACCCAGTACTTC. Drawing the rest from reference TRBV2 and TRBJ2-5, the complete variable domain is EPEVTQTPSHQVTQMGQEVILRCVPISNHLYFYWYRQILGQKVEFLVSFYNNEISEKSEIFDDQFSVERPDGSNFTLKIRSTKLEDSAMYFCASSWGETQYFGPGTRLLVL.

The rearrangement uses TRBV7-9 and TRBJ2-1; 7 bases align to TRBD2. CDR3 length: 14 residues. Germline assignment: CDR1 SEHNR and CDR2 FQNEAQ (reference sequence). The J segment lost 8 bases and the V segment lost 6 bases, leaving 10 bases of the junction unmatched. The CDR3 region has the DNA TGTGCCAGCAGGCTAGCGGATCGGGGGGATGAGCAGTTCTTC. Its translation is CASRLADRGDEQFF. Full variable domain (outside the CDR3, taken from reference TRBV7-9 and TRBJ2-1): DTGVSQNPRHKITKRGQNVTFRCDPISEHNRLYWYRQTLGQGPEFLTYFQNEAQLEKSRLLSDRFSAERPKGSFSTLEIQRTEQGDSAMYLCASRLADRGDEQFFGPGTRLTVL.

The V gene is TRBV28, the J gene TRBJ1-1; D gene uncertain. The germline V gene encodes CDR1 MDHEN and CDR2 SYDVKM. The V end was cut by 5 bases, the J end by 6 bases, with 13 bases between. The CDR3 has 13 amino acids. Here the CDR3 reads CASSEVPGAEAFF. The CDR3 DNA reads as TGTGCCAGCAGTGAAGTCCCTGGCGCTGAAGCTTTCTTT.

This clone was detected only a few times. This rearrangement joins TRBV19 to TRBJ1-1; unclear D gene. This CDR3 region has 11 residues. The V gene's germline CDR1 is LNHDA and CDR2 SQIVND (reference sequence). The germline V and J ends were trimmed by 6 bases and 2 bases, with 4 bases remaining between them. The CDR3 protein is CASRLNTEAFF. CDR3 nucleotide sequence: TGTGCCAGTAGACTAAACACTGAAGCTTTCTTT.

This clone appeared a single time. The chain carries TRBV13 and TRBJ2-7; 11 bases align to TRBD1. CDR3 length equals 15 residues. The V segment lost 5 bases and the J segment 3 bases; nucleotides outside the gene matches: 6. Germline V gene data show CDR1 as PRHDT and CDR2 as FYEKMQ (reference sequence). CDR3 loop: CASSPWGQGGYEQYF. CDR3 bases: TGTGCCAGCAGCCCGTGGGGACAGGGGGGCTACGAGCAGTACTTC. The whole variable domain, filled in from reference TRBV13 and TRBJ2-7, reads AAGVIQSPRHLIKEKRETATLKCYPIPRHDTVYWYQQGPGQDPQFLISFYEKMQSDKGSIPDRFSAQQFSDYHSELNMSSLELGDSALYFCASSPWGQGGYEQYFGPGTRLTVT.

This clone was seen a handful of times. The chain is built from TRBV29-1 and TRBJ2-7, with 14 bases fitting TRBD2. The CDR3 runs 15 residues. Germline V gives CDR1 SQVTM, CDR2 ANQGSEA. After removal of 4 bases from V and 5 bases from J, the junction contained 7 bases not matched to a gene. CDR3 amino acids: CSVGTPGLAGDEQYF. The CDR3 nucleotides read TGCAGCGTTGGGACACCGGGACTAGCGGGAGACGAGCAGTACTTC.

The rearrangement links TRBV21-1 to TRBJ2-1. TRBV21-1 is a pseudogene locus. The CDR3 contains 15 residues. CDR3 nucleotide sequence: TGTGCCAGCACCCAAAGCAAGTGGCCACGGAATGAGCAGTTCTTC. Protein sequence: CASTQSKWPRNEQFF.